This TCR beta chain comes out of a study of shared clonotypes between healthy human individuals. TCRdb's copy holds only in-frame clones and misses some; the assay was immunoSEQ multiplex PCR. This sample carries approximately 1.4 million clones, 95% to 99% of them seen once, and the ten largest clones take around 0.45%. Between the trimmed V and J ends, which lost 6 bases and 4 bases, there was a span of 12 bases. Germline V gene data show CDR1 as LGHNA and CDR2 as YSLEER. This CDR3 has 14 amino acids. The sequencing sample was made of naive CD4+ T cells sorted from blood. The subset here: CD45RA+ positively selected. This clonotype was sampled from a man aged 30 to 45 in good health. The chain uses TRBV4-3 and TRBJ2-2; the D gene is possibly TRBD2 (5 bases). The CDR3 DNA sequence: TGCGCCAGCAGTCGCGAGAGGGTCACCGGGGAGCTGTTTTTT. Translation gives CASSRERVTGELFF.